The clone carrying this TCR beta chain has just a few counts. The data were obtained in a study of blood T cell repertoires in COVID-19. Turning to the study itself: There were acute and convalescent COVID-19 samples, and they came from the United States, Italy and Spain. T cells, B-cell-depleted T cells, or PBMCs provided the cDNA or gDNA that served as material.

Per the authors' pipeline: Reference gene primer amplification yielded estimated nucleated cell counts. Produced via immunoSEQ multiplex PCR; TCRdb's table is partial and in-frame only. V and J calls and clone size come straight from that table; D and trimming were deduced from the DNA. The table includes under 150,000 clones, approximately 84% detected once. The receptor's source is a woman in her fifties or sixties with acute or convalescent COVID-19. The sample consisted of peripheral blood.

The CDR3 sequence is CASTTAYEQYF. The CDR3 DNA reads as TGTGCCAGCACCACAGCCTACGAGCAGTACTTC. The chain has TRBV2 and TRBJ2-7; D remains ambiguous. This CDR3 comprises 11 residues. Germline CDR1 and CDR2: SNHLY and FYNNEI. The ends were cut back, 7 bases at V and 2 bases at J, with 6 bases in the middle.